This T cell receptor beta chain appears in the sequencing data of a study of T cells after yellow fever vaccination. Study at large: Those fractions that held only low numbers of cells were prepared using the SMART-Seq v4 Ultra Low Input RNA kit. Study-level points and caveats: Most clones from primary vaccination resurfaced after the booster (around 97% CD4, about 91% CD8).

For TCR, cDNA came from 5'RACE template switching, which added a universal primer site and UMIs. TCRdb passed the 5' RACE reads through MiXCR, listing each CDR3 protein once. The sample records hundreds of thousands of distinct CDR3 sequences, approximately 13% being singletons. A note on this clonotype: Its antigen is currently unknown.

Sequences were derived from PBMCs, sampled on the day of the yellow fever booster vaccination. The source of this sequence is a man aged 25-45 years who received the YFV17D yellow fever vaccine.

CDR3 DNA sequence: TGCAGTGCTGGGCACCGATGGCAGGGCGGTTACGAGCAGTACTTC. Translated: CSAGHRWQGGYEQYF. The rearrangement joins TRBV20-1 to TRBJ2-7; D might be TRBD1 (5 bases). Trimming took off 5 bases at V and 4 bases at J, with 21 bases between the two ends. This CDR3 is built from 15 residues. Per germline, CDR1 DFQATT and CDR2 SNEGSKA (reference sequence).